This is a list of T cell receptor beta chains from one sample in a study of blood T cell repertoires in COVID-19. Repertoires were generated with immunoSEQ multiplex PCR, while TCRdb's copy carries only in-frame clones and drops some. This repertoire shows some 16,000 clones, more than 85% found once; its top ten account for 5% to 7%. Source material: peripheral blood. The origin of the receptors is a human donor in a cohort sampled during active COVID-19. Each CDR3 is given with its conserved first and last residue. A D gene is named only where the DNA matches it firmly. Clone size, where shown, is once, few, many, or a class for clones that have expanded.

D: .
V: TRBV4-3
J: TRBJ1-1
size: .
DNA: TGCGCCAGCAGCCCGACAGGGAACACTGAAGCTTTCTTT
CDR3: CASSPTGNTEAFF

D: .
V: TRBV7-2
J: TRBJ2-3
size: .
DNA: TGTGCCAGCAGCTTAGCGGGAGACCCCGCAGATACGCAGTATTTT
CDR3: CASSLAGDPADTQYF

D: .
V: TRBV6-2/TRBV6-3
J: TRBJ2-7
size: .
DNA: TGTGCCAGCAGCAGGGGATTCTACGAGCAGTACTTC
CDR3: CASSRGFYEQYF

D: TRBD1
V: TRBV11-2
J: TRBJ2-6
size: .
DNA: TGTGCCAGCAGCACCCGGACAGGGGGCGGTGGGGCCAACGTCCTGACTTTC
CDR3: CASSTRTGGGGANVLTF

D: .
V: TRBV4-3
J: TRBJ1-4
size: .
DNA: TGCGCCAGCAGCCAAGAGTACGGGGGGGCGGTCACGGGTGAAAAACTGTTTTTT
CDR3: CASSQEYGGAVTGEKLFF

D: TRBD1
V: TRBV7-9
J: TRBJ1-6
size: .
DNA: TGTGCCAGCAGCAAATCGACAGGGTCGAATTCACCCCTCCACTTT
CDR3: CASSKSTGSNSPLHF

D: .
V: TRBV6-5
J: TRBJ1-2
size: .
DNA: TGTGCCAGCAGTTATGCCGCCTCGGGGGTAGTGTATGGCTACACCTTC
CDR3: CASSYAASGVVYGYTF

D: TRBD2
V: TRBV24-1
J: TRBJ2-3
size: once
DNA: TGTGCCACCAGTGATTGGGGGACTAGCGTTCCAGATACGCAGTATTTT
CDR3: CATSDWGTSVPDTQYF

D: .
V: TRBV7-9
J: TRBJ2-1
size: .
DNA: TGTGCCAGCAGCTTAGTTAACAATGAGCAGTTCTTC
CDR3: CASSLVNNEQFF

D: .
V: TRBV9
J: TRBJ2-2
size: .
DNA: TGTGCCAGCAGCGTAGAGGAAGGGGCGAACACCGGGGAGCTGTTTTTT
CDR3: CASSVEEGANTGELFF

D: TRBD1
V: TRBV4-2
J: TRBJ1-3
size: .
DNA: TGTGCCAGCAGCCAAGATTCGGACAGGGAAGACTCTGGAAACACCATATATTTT
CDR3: CASSQDSDREDSGNTIYF

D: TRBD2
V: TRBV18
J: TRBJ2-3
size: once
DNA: TGTGCCAGCTCATCGGGACTACTGCTAGCGGGGAGAAACACAGATACGCAGTATTTT
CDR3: CASSSGLLLAGRNTDTQYF

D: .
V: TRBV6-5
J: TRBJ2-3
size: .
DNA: TGTGCCAGCAGTCCAGGGTTAAGCACAGATACGCAGTATTTT
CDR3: CASSPGLSTDTQYF

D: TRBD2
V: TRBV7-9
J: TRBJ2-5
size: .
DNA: TGTGCCAGCAGCTCCCCCGGGACTAGGGACCAAGAGACCCAGTACTTC
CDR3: CASSSPGTRDQETQYF

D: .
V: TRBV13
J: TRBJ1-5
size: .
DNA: TGTGCCAGCAGCCTCAAAACGGGATGGGGAAATAATCAGCCCCAGCATTTT
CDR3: CASSLKTGWGNNQPQHF

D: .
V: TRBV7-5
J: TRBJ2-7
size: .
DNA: TGTGTCAGAAGCGGGGGACTAGCGGGAGGGCCTAGCTCCTACGAGCAGTACTTC
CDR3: CVRSGGLAGGPSSYEQYF

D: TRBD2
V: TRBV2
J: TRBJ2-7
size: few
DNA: TGTGCCAGTAAGACTAGCCTACTCTACGAGCAGTACTTC
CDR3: CASKTSLLYEQYF

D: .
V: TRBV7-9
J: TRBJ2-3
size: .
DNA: TGTGCCAGCAGCTTAGCGGGGGCGGGAGATACGCAGTATTTT
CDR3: CASSLAGAGDTQYF

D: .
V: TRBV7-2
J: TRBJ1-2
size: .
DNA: TGTGCCAGCAGCCATCAGGGTCGACTCGCAAACTATGGCTACACCTTC
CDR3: CASSHQGRLANYGYTF

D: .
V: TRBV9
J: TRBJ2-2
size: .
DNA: TGTGCCAGCAGCCTTGCATTAGCCGCGAACACCGGGGAGCTGTTTTTT
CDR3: CASSLALAANTGELFF

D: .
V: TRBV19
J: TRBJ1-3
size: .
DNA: TGTGCCAGTAGTATAGATTCGGCCAGGACAAGAAACACCATATATTTT
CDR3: CASSIDSARTRNTIYF

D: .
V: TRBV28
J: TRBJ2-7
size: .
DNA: TGTGCCAGCAGTTCTACTCGCTACTCCTACGAGCAGTACTTC
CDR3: CASSSTRYSYEQYF

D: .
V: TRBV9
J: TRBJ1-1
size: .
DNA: TGTGCCAGCAGCGCGCAGGTGGGGCGCGGCACTGAAGCTTTCTTT
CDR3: CASSAQVGRGTEAFF

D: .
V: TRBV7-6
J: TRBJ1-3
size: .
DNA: TGTGCCAGCAGAGAATATGGGGTGGGGGCTCCAACGAACACCATATATTTT
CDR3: CASREYGVGAPTNTIYF

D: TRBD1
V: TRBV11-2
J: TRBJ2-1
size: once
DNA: TGTGCCAGCAGCTTAGGTCGAGGGGGCTTAGGCTACAATGAGCAGTTCTTC
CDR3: CASSLGRGGLGYNEQFF

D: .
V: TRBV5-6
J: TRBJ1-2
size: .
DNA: TGTGCCAGCAGCTTGCCAGAAACAGGGTTTTACTATGGCTACACCTTC
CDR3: CASSLPETGFYYGYTF

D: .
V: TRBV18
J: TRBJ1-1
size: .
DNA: TGTGCCAGCTCTCAGGTGAACACTGAAGCTTTCTTT
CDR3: CASSQVNTEAFF

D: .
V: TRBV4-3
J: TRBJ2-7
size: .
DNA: TGCGCCAGCAGCCAAGATCATCGGGCAGGGTCCGACGAGCAGTACTTC
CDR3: CASSQDHRAGSDEQYF